These 29 T cell receptor beta chains were all obtained from the same sample, sequenced in a study of monozygotic twins with cystic fibrosis. Some clones are missing from TCRdb's copy, which holds only in-frame ones; the method was immunoSEQ multiplex PCR. The sample carries approximately 14,000 clones, 95% to 99% recorded once. The sequencing sample was made of blood. The receptors stem from a girl aged 2 to 9 with cystic fibrosis.

The chain carries TRBV30 and TRBJ1-5; D gene uncertain. CDR1 and CDR2 (germline): GTSNPN, SVGIG (reference sequence). The CDR3 loop spans 13 amino acids. Trimming cost V 3 bases and J 1 base, with 7 bases left between them. The CDR3 region has the DNA TGTGCCTGGAGAGCGGGGAGCAATCAGCCCCAGCATTTT. Translating it yields CAWRAGSNQPQHF. Looking up the rest from reference TRBV30 and TRBJ1-5 gives the full variable domain: SQTIHQWPATLVQPVGSPLSLECTVEGTSNPNLYWYRQAAGRGLQLLFYSVGIGQISSEVPQNLSASRPQDRQFILSSKKLLLSDSGFYLCAWRAGSNQPQHFGDGTRLSIL.

This chain uses TRBV6-1 with TRBJ2-3, with D possibly being TRBD1 (6 bases). This CDR3 is 15 amino acids long. Per the germline V gene, CDR1 is MNHNS and CDR2 is SASEGT. Between the trimmed V and J ends, which lost 6 bases and 1 base, there was a span of 14 bases. The CDR3 bases are TGTGCCAGCAGCCAAACAGGGATACGCACAGATACGCAGTATTTT. It is translated as CASSQTGIRTDTQYF.

The chain joins TRBV15 to TRBJ2-3; the D call may be TRBD1 or TRBD2 (6 bases each). Between the trimmed V and J ends, which lost 1 base and 2 bases, there was a span of 13 bases. There are 16 residues in the CDR3. Germline lookup yields CDR1 LNHNV and CDR2 YYDKDF (reference sequence). In nucleotides, the CDR3 is TGTGCCACCAGCAGAGCTAGGGGGGTGGCCACAGATACGCAGTATTTT. Its translation is CATSRARGVATDTQYF.

The chain recombines TRBV21-1 with TRBJ2-2. TRBV21-1 constitutes a pseudogene. CDR3 length: 20 residues. Here the CDR3 DNA reads TGTGCCAGCAGCAAAGAAACCCGGCAGCCTCAAACCCGAAACACCGGGGAGCTGTTTTTT. It specifies CASSKETRQPQTRNTGELFF.

The rearrangement links TRBV5-4 to TRBJ2-7; a weak D match, TRBD2 (5 bases). The CDR3 totals 15 residues. V lost 5 bases and J lost 1, with 16 bases in between. Looked up from germline, CDR1 is SGHNT and CDR2 is YYREEE (reference sequence). The DNA of the CDR3 is TGTGCCAGCAGAAACCCGGACTCCCCGTCCTACGAGCAGTACTTC. Encoded protein: CASRNPDSPSYEQYF.

J is TRBJ2-1 and V is TRBV2; 12 bases map to TRBD2. The trim removed 6 bases at V and 8 bases at J, leaving 8 bases unmatched. Germline CDR1 and CDR2: SNHLY and FYNNEI. CDR3 length: 15 amino acids. As DNA, the CDR3 is TGTGCCAGCAGGAAGCTAGCGGGAGGGCCAGATGAGCAGTTCTTC. Translation: CASRKLAGGPDEQFF.

The chain links TRBV2 to TRBJ2-4; weak D call: TRBD1 (6 bases). Germline CDR1 and CDR2: SNHLY and FYNNEI. CDR3 length equals 14 residues. Between the trimmed V and J ends, which lost 2 bases and 7 bases, there was a span of 12 bases. The DNA for the CDR3 is TGTGCCAGCAGTGAACAGGGGTCACGTAACATTCAGTACTTC. Its translation: CASSEQGSRNIQYF.

The V and J genes are TRBV5-1 and TRBJ1-2; TRBD1 matches at 8 bases. V trimming: 0 bases; J trimming: 8 bases; junction bases outside the gene matches: 9. Germline CDR1 reads SGHRS; CDR2 reads YFSETQ. This CDR3 is 15 amino acids long. This chain's CDR3 is CASSLEDRVFNGYTF. The CDR3 nucleotides read TGCGCCAGCAGCTTGGAGGACAGGGTTTTTAACGGCTACACCTTC. Combining the CDR3 with reference TRBV5-1 and TRBJ1-2 gives the whole variable domain KAGVTQTPRYLIKTRGQQVTLSCSPISGHRSVSWYQQTPGQGLQFLFEYFSETQRNKGNFPGRFSGRQFSNSRSEMNVSTLELGDSALYLCASSLEDRVFNGYTFGSGTRLTVV.

The chain is built from TRBV6-5 and TRBJ1-1; D remains ambiguous. CDR1 is MNHEY, CDR2 SVGAGI, per germline. The CDR3 covers 13 residues. Trimming pared 2 bases from V and 0 bases from J, leaving 4 bases between. The CDR3: CASSYEVNTEAFF. The CDR3 bases are TGTGCCAGCAGTTACGAGGTGAACACTGAAGCTTTCTTT.

This chain joins TRBV2 and TRBJ2-7, with TRBD1 identical over 8 bases. Germline CDR1 SNHLY, CDR2 FYNNEI. Germline trimming cut 1 base from V and 5 bases from J; bases unmatched to any gene: 13. The CDR3 sequence is 17 residues long. CDR3 DNA: TGTGCCAGCAGTGAAGTGGGTCTACAGGGGGTGCTCGACGAGCAGTACTTC. Translated: CASSEVGLQGVLDEQYF.

This clone was detected only once. This rearrangement joins TRBV5-8 to TRBJ2-1, with TRBD1 matching over 8 bases. This CDR3 has 17 residues. Germline V CDR1 and CDR2: SGHTS, YDEGEE. The V gene end was trimmed by 4 bases and the J gene end by 4 bases; junction bases not matched to a gene: 13. CDR3 sequence: CASSRTGFSIIYNEQFF. The CDR3 bases are TGTGCCAGCAGCCGGACAGGGTTTTCTATAATATACAATGAGCAGTTCTTC.

The chain carries TRBV5-1 and TRBJ2-7; D not resolved. Between the trimmed V and J ends, which lost 2 bases and 3 bases, there was a span of 9 bases. The germline V gene has CDR1 SGHRS and CDR2 YFSETQ. CDR3 length: 13 amino acids. This CDR3 is CASSFNRGYEQYF. In DNA form, the CDR3 reads TGCGCCAGCAGCTTTAACAGAGGCTACGAGCAGTACTTC.

The V and J genes are TRBV14 and TRBJ1-1; weak D call: TRBD1 (6 bases). Between the trimmed V and J ends, which lost 0 bases and 6 bases, there was a span of 8 bases. The germline CDR1 and CDR2 sequences are SGHDN and FVKESK. The CDR3 length is 13 residues. Here the CDR3 DNA reads TGTGCCAGCAGCCAAGATAGGGGGTCTGAAGCTTTCTTT. Translation: CASSQDRGSEAFF.

The chain recombines TRBV4-1 with TRBJ2-1; 9 bases align to TRBD2. The germline CDR1 and CDR2 sequences are MGHRA and YSYEKL. V gave up 4 bases and J gave up 4 bases; unmatched junction bases: 2. CDR3 length equals 14 residues. CDR3 coding DNA: TGCGCCAGCAGCCTTAGCGGGAGTTACAATGAGCAGTTCTTC. Amino acids: CASSLSGSYNEQFF.

The chain is built from TRBV19 and TRBJ1-5; TRBD1 aligns across 7 bases. CDR1 is LNHDA, CDR2 SQIVND, per germline (reference sequence). The V segment lost 7 bases and the J segment 0 bases; nucleotides outside the gene matches: 15. The CDR3 has 18 amino acids. CDR3 sequence (DNA): TGTGCCAGTACCTTCGGGACAGAGGCCCGCTATAGCAATCAGCCCCAGCATTTT. Its translation: CASTFGTEARYSNQPQHF.

The chain has TRBV12-5 and TRBJ1-1; 11 nucleotides match TRBD1. With V trimmed by 0 bases and J by 9 bases, 9 bases remained unmatched. Germline V gene lookup returns CDR1 LGHNT and CDR2 FRNRAP. The CDR3 runs to 16 residues. CDR3: CASGLVAGTGGGKAFF. The DNA for the CDR3 is TGTGCTAGTGGTTTGGTAGCCGGGACAGGGGGGGGAAAAGCTTTCTTT. Variable domain in full (rest from reference TRBV12-5 and TRBJ1-1): DARVTQTPRHKVTEMGQEVTMRCQPILGHNTVFWYRQTMMQGLELLAYFRNRAPLDDSGMPKDRFSAEMPDATLATLKIQPSEPRDSAVYFCASGLVAGTGGGKAFFGQGTRLTVV.

The V call is TRBV19, the J call TRBJ2-2; TRBD2 matches at 7 bases. In germline, CDR1 is LNHDA, CDR2 SQIVND (reference sequence). Trimming at V came to 5 bases and at J to 0 bases, leaving 12 bases not matched to a gene. The CDR3 length is 18 residues. CDR3 loop: CASSAWGLQHSNTGELFF. CDR3 DNA: TGTGCCAGTAGTGCGTGGGGACTACAACACTCGAACACCGGGGAGCTGTTTTTT.

V gene TRBV19 combines with J gene TRBJ1-1; TRBD1 agrees at 8 bases. J gave up 5 bases and V 3 bases, and 14 bases lay outside the gene matches. The CDR3 consists of 17 residues. Germline V gene sequence: CDR1 LNHDA, CDR2 SQIVND (reference sequence). CDR3 loop: CASSILSLGQGGTEAFF. CDR3 in DNA: TGTGCCAGTAGTATCCTGTCCCTAGGACAGGGCGGTACTGAAGCTTTCTTT. Looking up the rest from reference TRBV19 and TRBJ1-1 gives the full variable domain: DGGITQSPKYLFRKEGQNVTLSCEQNLNHDAMYWYRQDPGQGLRLIYYSQIVNDFQKGDIAEGYSVSREKKESFPLTVTSAQKNPTAFYLCASSILSLGQGGTEAFFGQGTRLTVV.

J is TRBJ2-7 and V is TRBV30; D is unclear. CDR3 length: 11 residues. In germline, CDR1 is GTSNPN, CDR2 SVGIG (reference sequence). Trimming cost V 4 bases and J 0 bases, with 4 bases left between them. The CDR3 here is CAWTDSYEQYF. The DNA for the CDR3 is TGTGCCTGGACAGACTCCTACGAGCAGTACTTC.

The chain's CDR3 is CAISEGNYGYTF. As DNA, the CDR3 is TGTGCCATCAGTGAGGGTAACTATGGCTACACCTTC. The chain uses TRBV10-3 and TRBJ1-2; D gene unclear. Looked up from germline, CDR1 is ENHRY and CDR2 is SYGVKD. This CDR3 region has 12 residues. Trimming took 2 bases from V and 1 from J, leaving 2 bases between them.

This clone was found once. The chain couples TRBV6-6 to TRBJ1-4; 8 nucleotides line up with TRBD1. Trimming cost V 5 bases and J 8 bases; bases outside gene matches: 7. The CDR3 has 14 amino acids. Germline V gene data show CDR1 as MNHNY and CDR2 as SVGAGI (reference sequence). This chain's CDR3 is CASSPGGSGEKLFF. The CDR3 DNA reads TGTGCCAGCAGTCCAGGGGGCTCGGGAGAAAAACTGTTTTTT.

CDR3 bases: TGCGCCAGCAGCTTGGCTCTAGCGGGGTACAATGAGCAGTTCTTC. This codes for CASSLALAGYNEQFF. The gene calls are TRBV5-1 and TRBJ2-1, with 9 positions matching TRBD2. CDR3 length: 15 residues. Germline CDR1 and CDR2: SGHRS and YFSETQ. Trimming took 0 bases from V and 4 from J; bases not matched to a gene: 2.

The chain joins TRBV5-6 to TRBJ1-1; the D gene is possibly TRBD1 (6 bases). CDR3 length: 13 residues. The germline V gene has CDR1 SGHDT and CDR2 YYEEEE. V dropped 7 bases and J dropped 5 bases, with 15 bases sitting between them. In nucleotides, the CDR3 is TGTGCCAGCCAACAGGGAGGGAGGACTGAAGCTTTCTTT. Translation: CASQQGGRTEAFF. The variable domain in full, with the rest retrieved from reference TRBV5-6 and TRBJ1-1, is DAGVTQSPTHLIKTRGQQVTLRCSPKSGHDTVSWYQQALGQGPQFIFQYYEEEERQRGNFPDRFSGHQFPNYSSELNVNALLLGDSALYLCASQQGGRTEAFFGQGTRLTVV.

This clone was detected only a few times. V usage is TRBV4-1 and J usage is TRBJ2-7; TRBD2 agrees at 13 bases. Germline CDR1 and CDR2: MGHRA and YSYEKL. The CDR3 consists of 15 residues. J gave up 3 bases and V 3 bases, and 2 bases lay outside the gene matches. The CDR3 sequence: CASSQGLAGNYEQYF. CDR3 sequence (DNA): TGCGCCAGCAGCCAGGGACTAGCGGGAAACTACGAGCAGTACTTC.

The CDR3 is CASSPGDSTFNYGYTF. The CDR3 nucleotides are TGTGCCAGCAGCCCTGGGGACAGTACGTTCAACTATGGCTACACCTTC. The chain has TRBV7-2 and TRBJ1-2; TRBD1 matches at 7 bases. Germline CDR1 SGHTA, CDR2 FQGNSA. CDR3 length: 16 residues. J lost 2 bases, V lost 5 bases, and 11 bases had no gene match.

The chain couples TRBV7-8 to TRBJ1-5, with a tentative D call TRBD1 (6 bases). The CDR3 runs 16 residues. The V gene's germline CDR1 is SGHVS and CDR2 FQNEAQ. The germline V and J ends were trimmed by 1 base and 2 bases, with 12 bases remaining between them. The CDR3 sequence is CASSLEGGLRNQPQHF. CDR3 coding DNA: TGTGCCAGCAGCTTAGAAGGGGGGCTGCGCAATCAGCCCCAGCATTTT.

This clone was found once. The chain has TRBV27 and TRBJ2-7; 8 bases fit TRBD1. J lost 4 bases, V lost 0 bases, and 8 bases had no gene match. Germline values: CDR1 MNHEY, CDR2 SMNVEV (reference sequence). This CDR3 has 16 amino acids. In nucleotides, the CDR3 is TGTGCCAGCAGTTTATCCAGGGGGCGAATGTGGTACGAGCAGTACTTC. Translation: CASSLSRGRMWYEQYF.

The V call is TRBV18, the J call TRBJ1-1; the D is unclear. Germline lookup yields CDR1 KGHSH and CDR2 LQKENI. The CDR3 sequence is 15 residues long. Trimming removed 6 bases from V and 0 bases from J, with 14 bases in between. The CDR3 loop is CASSPPRHLNTEAFF. For the CDR3, the DNA is TGTGCCAGCTCGCCCCCCCGGCATTTGAACACTGAAGCTTTCTTT.

The chain employs TRBV7-3 and TRBJ2-2; the D gene is possibly TRBD1 (5 bases). The V end lost 2 bases, the J end lost 4 bases, and 8 bases lay between the germline ends. Germline-derived CDR1 and CDR2 are SGHTA and FQGTGA. The CDR3 is 14 amino acids. The CDR3 DNA is TGTGCCAGCAGCTTATACCAGGGCACCGGGGAGCTGTTTTTT. This gives the protein CASSLYQGTGELFF.